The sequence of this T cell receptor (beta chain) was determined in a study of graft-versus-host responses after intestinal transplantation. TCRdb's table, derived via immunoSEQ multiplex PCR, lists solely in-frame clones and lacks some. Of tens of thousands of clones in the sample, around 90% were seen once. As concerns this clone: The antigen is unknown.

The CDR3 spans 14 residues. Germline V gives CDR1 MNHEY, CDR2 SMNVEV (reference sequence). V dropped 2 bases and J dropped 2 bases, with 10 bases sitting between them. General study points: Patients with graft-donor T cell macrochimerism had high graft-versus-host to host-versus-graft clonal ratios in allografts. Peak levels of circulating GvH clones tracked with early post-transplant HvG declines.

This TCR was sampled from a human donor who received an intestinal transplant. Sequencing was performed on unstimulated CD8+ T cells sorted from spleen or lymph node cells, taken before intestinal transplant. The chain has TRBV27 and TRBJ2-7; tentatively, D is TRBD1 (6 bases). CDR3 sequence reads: CASSLLQGPYEQYF. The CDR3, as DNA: TGTGCCAGCAGTTTACTCCAGGGGCCCTACGAGCAGTACTTC.